The 8 T cell receptor beta chains reported below all come from one sample, sequenced in a study of CD8+CD57+ T cells in acquired aplastic anemia. The template for TCR beta VDJ and CDR3 sequence profiling was genomic DNA. TCRdb analysed the reads with MiXCR anew, one entry per CDR3 protein. The sample includes 400,000 to 450,000 distinct CDR3 sequences, 55% to 75% of them seen just once. The sequenced sample was sorted CD4+, CD8+, or CD8+CD57+ T cells (not recorded which) from PBMCs. The receptors were sampled from a human donor in good health, serving as a control.

This clonotype was detected only once. This chain joins TRBV20-1 and TRBJ2-3; D remains unclear. Germline V gene data show CDR1 as DFQATT and CDR2 as SNEGSKA (reference sequence). The CDR3 is 12 amino acids. V was pared by 3 bases and J by 13 bases, with 17 bases between. CDR3 protein: CSARSPGSNEYF. CDR3 DNA: TGCAGTGCTAGGTCGCCCGGAAGCAATGAGTATTTT.

The genes are TRBV2 and TRBJ1-2, with D uncertain. The length of the CDR3 is 11 residues. The germline CDR1 and CDR2 sequences are SNHLY and FYNNEI. The germline V and J ends were trimmed by 4 bases and 14 bases, with 14 bases remaining between them. The CDR3 loop reads CASSGATDGTF. The CDR3 coding sequence is TGTGCCAGCAGTGGGGCGACCGACGGTACCTTC. Using reference TRBV2 and TRBJ1-2 for the parts outside the CDR3, the full variable domain is EPEVTQTPSHQVTQMGQEVILRCVPISNHLYFYWYRQILGQKVEFLVSFYNNEISEKSEIFDDQFSVERPDGSNFTLKIRSTKLEDSAMYFCASSGATDGTFGSGTRLTVV.

A single count supports this clonotype. A much larger clone lies one base from this, so it may be a read error. The J gene is TRBJ2-7, the V gene TRBV30, with 9 bases lining up with TRBD1. This CDR3 is 13 amino acids long. Germline V gives CDR1 GTSNPN, CDR2 SVGIG (reference sequence). The CDR3 loop reads CACTTGGSYERYF. The CDR3 coding sequence is TGTGCCTGTACTACAGGGGGCTCCTACGAGCGGTACTTC.

As for this clonotype: A read error may produce the germline difference seen at one junction end. This chain connects TRBV7-8 to TRBJ2-2; D could derive from TRBD1 or TRBD2 (7 bases each). Germline assignment: CDR1 SGHVS and CDR2 FQNEAQ. This CDR3 comprises 16 residues. In nucleotides, the CDR3 is TGCGCCAGCAGCTGGGGGGGACAGCCAATCACCGGTGAGCTGTTTTTT. Amino acids: CASSWGGQPITGELFF. Looking up the rest from reference TRBV7-8 and TRBJ2-2 gives the full variable domain: GAGVSQSPRYKVAKRGQDVALRCDPISGHVSLFWYQQALGQGPEFLTYFQNEAQLDKSGLPSDRFFAERPEGSVSTLKIQRTQQEDSAVYLCASSWGGQPITGELFFGEGSRLTVL.

In its sample, this clonotype was seen a few times. V and J are TRBV7-2 and TRBJ2-7; D remains unclear. From germline, CDR1 is SGHTA and CDR2 FQGNSA. V was trimmed by 5 bases and J by 2 bases, leaving 7 bases between them. This CDR3 contains 12 residues. This chain's CDR3 is CASSGLAYEQYF. CDR3 coding DNA: TGTGCCAGCAGCGGCCTGGCCTACGAGCAGTACTTC.

As to this clonotype: A junction boundary mismatches the germline segment, possibly from a read error. The chain recombines TRBV9 with TRBJ1-5, with 12 bases aligning to TRBD1. Germline lookup yields CDR1 SGDLS and CDR2 YYNGEE. This CDR3 contains 14 residues. The chain's CDR3 is CASSTHPGQGANDF. CDR3 bases: TGTGCCAGCAGCACACATCCGGGACAGGGGGCCAATGATTTT.

V and J are TRBV20-1 and TRBJ1-5; unclear D gene. Germline V lookup: CDR1 DFQATT, CDR2 SNEGSKA (reference sequence). The CDR3 length is 14 residues. V lost 4 bases to trimming and J lost 1 base, with 11 bases between them. The CDR3 DNA sequence: TGCAGTGCTATAATAACACAAAGCAATCAGCCCCAGCATTTT. It is translated as CSAIITQSNQPQHF.

Notes on this clonotype: This likely comes from a read error, as the CDR3 has no conserved phenylalanine or tryptophan at its end. The limits of the CDR3 on the DNA are not certain, so only TCRdb's listed CDR3 is given. The J gene is TRBJ1-2, the V gene TRBV7-9; the table's D call, TRBD1, has no DNA check behind it. The germline V gene has CDR1 SEHNR and CDR2 FQNEAQ (reference sequence). The CDR3 spans 12 amino acids, including both terminal residues. The CDR3 here is CASSPGGGQYTV.